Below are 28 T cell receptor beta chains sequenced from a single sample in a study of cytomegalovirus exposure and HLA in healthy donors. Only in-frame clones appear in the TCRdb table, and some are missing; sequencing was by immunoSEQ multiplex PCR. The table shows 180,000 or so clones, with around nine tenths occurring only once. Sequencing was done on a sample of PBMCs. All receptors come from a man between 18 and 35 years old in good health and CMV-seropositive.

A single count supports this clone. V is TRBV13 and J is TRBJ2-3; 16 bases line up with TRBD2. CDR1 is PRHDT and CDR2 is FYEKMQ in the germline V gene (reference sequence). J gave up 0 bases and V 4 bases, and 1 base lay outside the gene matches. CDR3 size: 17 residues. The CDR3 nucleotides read TGTGCCAGCAGCTGGGGACTAGCGGGAGGGAGCACAGATACGCAGTATTTT. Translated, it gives CASSWGLAGGSTDTQYF.

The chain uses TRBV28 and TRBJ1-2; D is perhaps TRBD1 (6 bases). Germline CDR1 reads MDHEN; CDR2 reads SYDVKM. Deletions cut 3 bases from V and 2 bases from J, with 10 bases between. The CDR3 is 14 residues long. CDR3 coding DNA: TGTGCCAGCAGTTTCCCGGGACAAAACTATGGCTACACCTTC. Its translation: CASSFPGQNYGYTF.

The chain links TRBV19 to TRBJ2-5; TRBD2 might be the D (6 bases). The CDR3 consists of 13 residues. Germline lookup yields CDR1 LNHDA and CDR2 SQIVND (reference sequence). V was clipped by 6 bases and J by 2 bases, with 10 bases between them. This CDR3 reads CASSRDFQETQYF. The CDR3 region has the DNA TGTGCCAGTAGCCGGGACTTTCAAGAGACCCAGTACTTC.

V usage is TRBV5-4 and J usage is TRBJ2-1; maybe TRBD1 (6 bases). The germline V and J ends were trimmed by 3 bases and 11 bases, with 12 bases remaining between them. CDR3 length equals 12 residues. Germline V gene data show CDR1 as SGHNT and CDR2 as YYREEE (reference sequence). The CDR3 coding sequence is TGTGCCAGCAGCTACGGACAGATCCAGCAGTTCTTC. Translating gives CASSYGQIQQFF.

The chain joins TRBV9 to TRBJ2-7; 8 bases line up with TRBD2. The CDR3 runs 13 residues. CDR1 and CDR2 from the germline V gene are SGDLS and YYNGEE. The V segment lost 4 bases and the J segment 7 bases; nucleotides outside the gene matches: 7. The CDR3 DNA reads TGTGCCAGCAGCTTCTCGGGAGGGGGGGAGCAGTACTTC. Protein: CASSFSGGGEQYF.

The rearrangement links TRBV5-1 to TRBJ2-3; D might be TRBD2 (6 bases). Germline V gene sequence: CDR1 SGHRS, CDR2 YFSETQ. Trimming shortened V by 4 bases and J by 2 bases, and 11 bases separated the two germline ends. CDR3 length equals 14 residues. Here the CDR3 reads CASSRGVSTDTQYF. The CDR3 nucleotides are TGCGCCAGCAGCCGCGGGGTCTCCACAGATACGCAGTATTTT. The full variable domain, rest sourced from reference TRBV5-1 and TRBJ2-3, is KAGVTQTPRYLIKTRGQQVTLSCSPISGHRSVSWYQQTPGQGLQFLFEYFSETQRNKGNFPGRFSGRQFSNSRSEMNVSTLELGDSALYLCASSRGVSTDTQYFGPGTRLTVL.

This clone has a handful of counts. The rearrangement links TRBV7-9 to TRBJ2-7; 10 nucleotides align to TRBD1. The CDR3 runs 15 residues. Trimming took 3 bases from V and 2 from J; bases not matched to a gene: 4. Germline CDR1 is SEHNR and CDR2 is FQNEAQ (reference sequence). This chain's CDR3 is CASSLGQGLTYEQYF. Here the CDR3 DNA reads TGTGCCAGCAGCTTGGGACAGGGGCTAACCTACGAGCAGTACTTC.

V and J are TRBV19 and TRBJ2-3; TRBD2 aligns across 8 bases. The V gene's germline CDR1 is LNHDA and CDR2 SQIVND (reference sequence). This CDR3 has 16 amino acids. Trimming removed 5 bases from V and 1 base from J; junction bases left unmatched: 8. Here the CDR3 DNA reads TGTGCCAGTAGTTTCGGGGGGGGCCGAGGCACAGATACGCAGTATTTT. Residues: CASSFGGGRGTDTQYF. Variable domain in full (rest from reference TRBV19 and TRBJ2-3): DGGITQSPKYLFRKEGQNVTLSCEQNLNHDAMYWYRQDPGQGLRLIYYSQIVNDFQKGDIAEGYSVSREKKESFPLTVTSAQKNPTAFYLCASSFGGGRGTDTQYFGPGTRLTVL.

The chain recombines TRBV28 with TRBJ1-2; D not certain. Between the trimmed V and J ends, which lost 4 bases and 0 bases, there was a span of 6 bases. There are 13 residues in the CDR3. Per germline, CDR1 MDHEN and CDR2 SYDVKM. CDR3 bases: TGTGCCAGCAGTTCCCCCACTAACTATGGCTACACCTTC. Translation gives CASSSPTNYGYTF.

CDR3 amino acids: CASSYLPGLPTNEQYF. The CDR3 bases are TGTGCCAGCAGTTACTTGCCGGGACTACCAACCAACGAGCAGTACTTC. V and J are TRBV6-5 and TRBJ2-7, with TRBD2 matching 7 bases. The V gene end was trimmed by 1 base and the J gene end by 5 bases; junction bases not matched to a gene: 11. Germline V gene sequence: CDR1 MNHEY, CDR2 SVGAGI. The CDR3 covers 16 residues.

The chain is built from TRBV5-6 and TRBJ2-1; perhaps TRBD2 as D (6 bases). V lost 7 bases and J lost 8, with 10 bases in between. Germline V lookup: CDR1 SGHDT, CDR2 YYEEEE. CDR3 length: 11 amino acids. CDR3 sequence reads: CASRWRDEQFF. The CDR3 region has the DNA TGTGCCAGCCGCTGGAGGGATGAGCAGTTCTTC.

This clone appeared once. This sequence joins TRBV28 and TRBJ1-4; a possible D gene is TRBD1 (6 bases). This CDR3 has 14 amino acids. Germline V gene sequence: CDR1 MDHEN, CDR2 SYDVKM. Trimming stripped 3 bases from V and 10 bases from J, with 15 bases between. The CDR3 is CASSFRQASGKLFF. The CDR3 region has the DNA TGTGCCAGCAGTTTCAGACAGGCGTCCGGAAAACTGTTTTTT.

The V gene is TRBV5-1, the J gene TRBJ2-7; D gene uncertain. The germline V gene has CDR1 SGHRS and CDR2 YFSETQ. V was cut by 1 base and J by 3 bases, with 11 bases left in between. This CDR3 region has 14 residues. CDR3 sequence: CASSLNVAGYEQYF. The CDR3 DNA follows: TGCGCCAGCAGCTTGAACGTGGCAGGCTACGAGCAGTACTTC.

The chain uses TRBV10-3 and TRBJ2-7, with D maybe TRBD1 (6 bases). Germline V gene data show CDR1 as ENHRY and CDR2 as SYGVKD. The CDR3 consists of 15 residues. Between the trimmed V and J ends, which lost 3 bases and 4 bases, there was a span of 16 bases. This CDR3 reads CAISDRQGPLYEQYF. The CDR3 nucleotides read TGTGCCATCAGTGACCGTCAGGGGCCCCTGTACGAGCAGTACTTC.

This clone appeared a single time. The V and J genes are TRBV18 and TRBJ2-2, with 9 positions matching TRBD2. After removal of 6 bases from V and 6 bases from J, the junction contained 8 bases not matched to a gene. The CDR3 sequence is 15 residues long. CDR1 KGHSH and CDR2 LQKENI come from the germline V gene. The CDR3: CASSRRTSEAGELFF. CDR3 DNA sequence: TGTGCCAGCTCCCGTCGGACTAGCGAAGCCGGGGAGCTGTTTTTT. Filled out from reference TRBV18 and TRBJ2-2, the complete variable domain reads NAGVMQNPRHLVRRRGQEARLRCSPMKGHSHVYWYRQLPEEGLKFMVYLQKENIIDESGMPKERFSAEFPKEGPSILRIQQVVRGDSAAYFCASSRRTSEAGELFFGEGSRLTVL.

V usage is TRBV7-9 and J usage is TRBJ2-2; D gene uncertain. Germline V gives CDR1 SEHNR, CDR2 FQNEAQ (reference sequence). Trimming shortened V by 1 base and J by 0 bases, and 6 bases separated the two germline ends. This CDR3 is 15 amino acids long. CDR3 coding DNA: TGTGCCAGCAGCTTAGGAGCCTCGAACACCGGGGAGCTGTTTTTT. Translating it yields CASSLGASNTGELFF.

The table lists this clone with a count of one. In DNA form, the CDR3 reads TGTGCCAGCAGCTCCAGGGAGACAGGGTATGACGAGCAGTACTTC. Translating gives CASSSRETGYDEQYF. The rearrangement uses TRBV13 and TRBJ2-7; 7 positions match TRBD1. The J segment lost 5 bases and the V segment lost 4 bases, leaving 11 bases of the junction unmatched. Germline loops: CDR1 PRHDT, CDR2 FYEKMQ (reference sequence). The CDR3 runs 15 residues.

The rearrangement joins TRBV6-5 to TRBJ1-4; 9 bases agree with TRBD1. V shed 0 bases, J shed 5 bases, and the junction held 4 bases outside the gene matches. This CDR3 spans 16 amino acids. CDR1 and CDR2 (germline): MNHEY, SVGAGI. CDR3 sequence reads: CASSYSPGTGNEKLFF. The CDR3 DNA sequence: TGTGCCAGCAGTTACTCTCCCGGGACAGGGAATGAAAAACTGTTTTTT.

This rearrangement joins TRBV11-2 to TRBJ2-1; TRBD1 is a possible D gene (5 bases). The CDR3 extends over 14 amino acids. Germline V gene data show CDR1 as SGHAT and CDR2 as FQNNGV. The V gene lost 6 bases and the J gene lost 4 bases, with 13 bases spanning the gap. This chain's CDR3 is CASRRQGGYNEQFF. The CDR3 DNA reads TGTGCCAGCAGACGGCAGGGTGGGTACAATGAGCAGTTCTTC.

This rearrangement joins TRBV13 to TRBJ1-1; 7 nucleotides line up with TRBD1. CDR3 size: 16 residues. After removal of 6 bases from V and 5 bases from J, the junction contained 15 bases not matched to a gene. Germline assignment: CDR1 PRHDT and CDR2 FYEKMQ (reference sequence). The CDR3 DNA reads TGTGCCAGCAGTTATCTCAGGGGGTCAACCCGAACTGAAGCTTTCTTT. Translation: CASSYLRGSTRTEAFF.

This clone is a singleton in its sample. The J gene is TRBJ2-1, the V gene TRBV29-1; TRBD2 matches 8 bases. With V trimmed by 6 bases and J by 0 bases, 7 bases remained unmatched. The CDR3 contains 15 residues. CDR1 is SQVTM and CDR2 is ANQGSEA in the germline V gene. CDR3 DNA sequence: TGCAGCGTCGCTACTAGCGGTGCCTCCTACAATGAGCAGTTCTTC. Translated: CSVATSGASYNEQFF.

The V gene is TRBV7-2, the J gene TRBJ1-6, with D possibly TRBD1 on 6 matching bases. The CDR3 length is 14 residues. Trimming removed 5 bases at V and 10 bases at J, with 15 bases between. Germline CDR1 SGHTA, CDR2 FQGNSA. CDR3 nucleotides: TGTGCCAGCAGCCCTCGGGGGGGGCCCTCACCCCTCCACTTT. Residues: CASSPRGGPSPLHF. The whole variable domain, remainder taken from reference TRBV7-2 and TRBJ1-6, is GAGVSQSPSNKVTEKGKDVELRCDPISGHTALYWYRQSLGQGLEFLIYFQGNSAPDKSGLPSDRFSAERTGGSVSTLTIQRTQQEDSAVYLCASSPRGGPSPLHFGNGTRLTVT.

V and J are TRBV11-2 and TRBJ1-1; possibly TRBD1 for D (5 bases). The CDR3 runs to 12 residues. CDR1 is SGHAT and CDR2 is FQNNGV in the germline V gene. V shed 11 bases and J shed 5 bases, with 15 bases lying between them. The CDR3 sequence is CALLQGWTEAFF. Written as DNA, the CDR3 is TGTGCCCTGCTTCAGGGATGGACTGAAGCTTTCTTT.

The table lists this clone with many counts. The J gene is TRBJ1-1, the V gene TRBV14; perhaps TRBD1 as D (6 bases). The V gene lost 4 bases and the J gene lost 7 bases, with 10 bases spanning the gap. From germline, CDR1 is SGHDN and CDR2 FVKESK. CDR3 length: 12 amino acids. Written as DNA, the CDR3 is TGTGCCAGCAGCCCTACAGGGTTTGAAGCTTTCTTT. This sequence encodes CASSPTGFEAFF.

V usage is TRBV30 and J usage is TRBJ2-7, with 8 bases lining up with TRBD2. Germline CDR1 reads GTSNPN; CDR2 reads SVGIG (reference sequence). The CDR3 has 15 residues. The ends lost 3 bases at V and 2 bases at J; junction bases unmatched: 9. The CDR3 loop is CAWRRSRGGAYEQYF. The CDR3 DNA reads TGTGCCTGGAGGAGAAGTCGGGGGGGAGCCTACGAGCAGTACTTC.

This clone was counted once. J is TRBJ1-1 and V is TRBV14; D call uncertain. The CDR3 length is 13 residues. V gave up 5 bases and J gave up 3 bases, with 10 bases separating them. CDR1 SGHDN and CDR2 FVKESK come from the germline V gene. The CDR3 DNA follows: TGTGCCAGCAGCTTGTTAGTGGACACTGAAGCTTTCTTT. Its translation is CASSLLVDTEAFF. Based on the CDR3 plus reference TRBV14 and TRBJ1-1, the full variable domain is EAGVTQFPSHSVIEKGQTVTLRCDPISGHDNLYWYRRVMGKEIKFLLHFVKESKQDESGMPNNRFLAERTGGTYSTLKVQPAELEDSGVYFCASSLLVDTEAFFGQGTRLTVV.

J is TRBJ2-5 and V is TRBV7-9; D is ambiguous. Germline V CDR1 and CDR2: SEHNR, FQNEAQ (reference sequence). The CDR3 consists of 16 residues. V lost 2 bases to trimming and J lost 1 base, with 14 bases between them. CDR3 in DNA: TGTGCCAGCAGCTTAATGCAGATATTCTTCCAAGAGACCCAGTACTTC. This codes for CASSLMQIFFQETQYF.

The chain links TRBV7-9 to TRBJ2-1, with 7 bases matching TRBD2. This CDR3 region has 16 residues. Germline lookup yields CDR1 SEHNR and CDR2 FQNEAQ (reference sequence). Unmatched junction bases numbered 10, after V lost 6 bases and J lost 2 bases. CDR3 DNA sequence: TGTGCCAGCAGGGCACCTATGGGGGGGGCCTACAATGAGCAGTTCTTC. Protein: CASRAPMGGAYNEQFF.